These T cell receptor beta chains were read from a single sample in a study of vaccination and CD4 T cells after COVID-19. From the PCR reads, TCRdb called clonotypes with MiXCR, one entry per CDR3 protein. The table records about 18,000 distinct CDR3 sequences, under 60% of them present only once. Their cognate antigens are unknown. Sequenced: CD4+ T cells from blood, cultured in vitro. The receptors originated from a human donor who had recovered from COVID-19. Both conserved end residues are part of each CDR3. The order of the fields is V gene, D gene, clone size, J gene, CDR3 DNA, CDR3 protein. The D gene is left open where the match is weak. Only part of the rows carry a size: once, few, many, or a class if the clone is expanded.

v_gene: TRBV11-2
d_gene: NA
abundance: NA
j_gene: TRBJ1-1
CDR3nt: TGTGCCAGCAGCCCCGAGACTAAGAACACTGAAGCTTTCTTT
CDR3aa: CASSPETKNTEAFF

v_gene: TRBV7-9
d_gene: NA
abundance: NA
j_gene: TRBJ1-4
CDR3nt: TGTGCCAGCGCCTATGACATTGCAACTAATGAAAAACTGTTTTTT
CDR3aa: CASAYDIATNEKLFF

v_gene: TRBV11-2
d_gene: NA
abundance: NA
j_gene: TRBJ2-5
CDR3nt: TGTGCCAGCAGCTTACAGGGATGGGAGACCCAGTACTTC
CDR3aa: CASSLQGWETQYF

v_gene: TRBV11-2
d_gene: TRBD2
abundance: NA
j_gene: TRBJ2-3
CDR3nt: TGTGCCAGCAGCTTAGGATCTAGCGGGAGCGGAGATACGCAGTATTTT
CDR3aa: CASSLGSSGSGDTQYF

v_gene: TRBV2
d_gene: TRBD1
abundance: few
j_gene: TRBJ1-6
CDR3nt: TGTGCCAGCAGTGATGCCGGGACAGGGCGGTCACCCCTCCACTTT
CDR3aa: CASSDAGTGRSPLHF

v_gene: TRBV6-1
d_gene: NA
abundance: NA
j_gene: TRBJ1-1
CDR3nt: TGTGCCAGCCGTCAGTTCAGGAACACTGAAGCTTTCTTT
CDR3aa: CASRQFRNTEAFF

v_gene: TRBV21-1
d_gene: NA
abundance: few
j_gene: TRBJ1-5
CDR3nt: TGTGCCAGCAGGAAGGACAGGGGCGATAGCAATCAGCCCCAGCATTTT
CDR3aa: CASRKDRGDSNQPQHF

v_gene: TRBV6-5
d_gene: TRBD2
abundance: few
j_gene: TRBJ2-1
CDR3nt: TGTGCCAGCAGTTACCGGGGACTAGAGGGCAATGAGCAGTTCTTC
CDR3aa: CASSYRGLEGNEQFF

v_gene: TRBV20-1
d_gene: NA
abundance: few
j_gene: TRBJ1-1
CDR3nt: TGCAGTGCTAACCCAAACACTGAAGCTTTCTTT
CDR3aa: CSANPNTEAFF

v_gene: TRBV7-9
d_gene: TRBD2
abundance: NA
j_gene: TRBJ2-1
CDR3nt: TGCGCCAGCAGCTTGCTCCCACCGGGACTAGCGGGACCTGAGCAGTTCTTC
CDR3aa: CASSLLPPGLAGPEQFF

v_gene: TRBV20-1
d_gene: NA
abundance: NA
j_gene: TRBJ1-3
CDR3nt: TGCAGTGCCCCCGTCGCAGGTCCCGTCTCCTCTGGAAACACCATATATTTT
CDR3aa: CSAPVAGPVSSGNTIYF

v_gene: TRBV21-1
d_gene: NA
abundance: few
j_gene: TRBJ1-1
CDR3nt: TGTGCCAGCAGCACACGATACAGGCTTGCGGGGATCACTGAAGCTTTCTTT
CDR3aa: CASSTRYRLAGITEAFF

v_gene: TRBV19
d_gene: NA
abundance: NA
j_gene: TRBJ1-2
CDR3nt: TGTGCCAGTAGAAGAACCGGGACCCAGACCGGGGGTTATGGCTACACCTTC
CDR3aa: CASRRTGTQTGGYGYTF

v_gene: TRBV11-3
d_gene: TRBD2
abundance: NA
j_gene: TRBJ2-5
CDR3nt: TGTGCCAGCAGCCGCGGAACTAGCGGGAGGGCCCTGGAGACCCAGTACTTC
CDR3aa: CASSRGTSGRALETQYF

v_gene: TRBV7-9
d_gene: NA
abundance: NA
j_gene: TRBJ1-2
CDR3nt: TGTGCCAGCAGCTTAGAAGGACAGCCTGTGTACACCTTC
CDR3aa: CASSLEGQPVYTF

v_gene: TRBV6-1
d_gene: TRBD2
abundance: NA
j_gene: TRBJ2-2
CDR3nt: TGTGCCAGCAGAACACCTAGCGGGAAAAACACCGGGGAGCTGTTTTTT
CDR3aa: CASRTPSGKNTGELFF

v_gene: TRBV6-5
d_gene: TRBD1
abundance: few
j_gene: TRBJ1-1
CDR3nt: TGTGCCAGCAGTTACTCGCAGGGGGCAGACACTGAAGCTTTCTTT
CDR3aa: CASSYSQGADTEAFF

v_gene: TRBV20-1
d_gene: TRBD1
abundance: NA
j_gene: TRBJ1-2
CDR3nt: TGCAGTGCCGTTACTGGACAGGAACACGGCTACACCTTC
CDR3aa: CSAVTGQEHGYTF

v_gene: TRBV6-1
d_gene: NA
abundance: NA
j_gene: TRBJ1-2
CDR3nt: TGTGCCAGCACCACAGGGCATGGCTACACCTTC
CDR3aa: CASTTGHGYTF

v_gene: TRBV7-2
d_gene: NA
abundance: NA
j_gene: TRBJ2-1
CDR3nt: TGTGCCAGCAGCTTCTACACGGAGACGCAGTTCTTC
CDR3aa: CASSFYTETQFF

v_gene: TRBV7-8
d_gene: TRBD1
abundance: few
j_gene: TRBJ1-5
CDR3nt: TGTGCCAGCAGCCCTCGGGGGGACAGAGAGTATCAGCCCCAGCATTTT
CDR3aa: CASSPRGDREYQPQHF

v_gene: TRBV6-5
d_gene: TRBD2
abundance: NA
j_gene: TRBJ2-1
CDR3nt: TGTGCCAGCAGTTACTCGCTAGCGGCAGCCAATGAGCAGTTCTTC
CDR3aa: CASSYSLAAANEQFF

v_gene: TRBV10-3
d_gene: TRBD1
abundance: NA
j_gene: TRBJ1-6
CDR3nt: TGTGCCATCAGACGAGTACAGGGGAGTCCCCTCCACTTT
CDR3aa: CAIRRVQGSPLHF

v_gene: TRBV7-3
d_gene: TRBD2
abundance: NA
j_gene: TRBJ2-1
CDR3nt: TGTGCCAGCAGCTCAGCGGGAGAGGGCTACAATGAGCAGTTCTTC
CDR3aa: CASSSAGEGYNEQFF

v_gene: TRBV20-1
d_gene: NA
abundance: few
j_gene: TRBJ2-3
CDR3nt: TGCAGTGCTAAGGACGCAGTCGTCGCAGATACGCAGTATTTT
CDR3aa: CSAKDAVVADTQYF

v_gene: TRBV6-2/TRBV6-3
d_gene: TRBD2
abundance: few
j_gene: TRBJ2-3
CDR3nt: TGTGCCAGCAGCCCCGCTCCGGGACTAGCGGGAGTAGATACGCAGTATTTT
CDR3aa: CASSPAPGLAGVDTQYF

v_gene: TRBV19
d_gene: NA
abundance: NA
j_gene: TRBJ1-1
CDR3nt: TGTGCCAGTAGTCCCCCGTACGCCAGTACTGAAGCTTTCTTT
CDR3aa: CASSPPYASTEAFF

v_gene: TRBV6-2/TRBV6-3
d_gene: TRBD2
abundance: NA
j_gene: TRBJ2-7
CDR3nt: TGTGCCAGCACCCGAACGGTGGGACTAGCGGGAGGATCGTACTACGAGCAGTACTTC
CDR3aa: CASTRTVGLAGGSYYEQYF

v_gene: TRBV7-2
d_gene: TRBD1
abundance: NA
j_gene: TRBJ1-2
CDR3nt: TGTGCCAGCAGCCTACAGCCGGGACAGGGCTACAGCTATGGCTACACCTTC
CDR3aa: CASSLQPGQGYSYGYTF

v_gene: TRBV12-3/TRBV12-4
d_gene: NA
abundance: NA
j_gene: TRBJ1-1
CDR3nt: TGTGCCAGCATCCCAACCTGGGGACATTCGAACACTGAAGCTTTCTTT
CDR3aa: CASIPTWGHSNTEAFF

v_gene: TRBV5-5
d_gene: TRBD1
abundance: NA
j_gene: TRBJ1-5
CDR3nt: TGTGCCAGCAGCAGGGAGACAGGGGGATTTCAGCCCCAGCATTTT
CDR3aa: CASSRETGGFQPQHF

v_gene: TRBV7-2
d_gene: NA
abundance: few
j_gene: TRBJ1-6
CDR3nt: TGTGCCAGCAACCTCCTTGGGGGGAATAATTCACCCCTCCACTTT
CDR3aa: CASNLLGGNNSPLHF

v_gene: TRBV19
d_gene: TRBD1
abundance: NA
j_gene: TRBJ1-1
CDR3nt: TGTGCCAGTAGACTACAGGGGCCGAGCACTGAAGCTTTCTTT
CDR3aa: CASRLQGPSTEAFF

v_gene: TRBV19
d_gene: NA
abundance: NA
j_gene: TRBJ1-6
CDR3nt: TGTGCCAGTAATTCGGCAGGCGGAGGTTCACCCCTCCACTTT
CDR3aa: CASNSAGGGSPLHF

v_gene: TRBV6-1
d_gene: NA
abundance: few
j_gene: TRBJ1-1
CDR3nt: TGTGCCAGCAGTACCTATCCGGGACAACGTCGAGCTTTCTTT
CDR3aa: CASSTYPGQRRAFF

v_gene: TRBV30
d_gene: NA
abundance: NA
j_gene: TRBJ2-3
CDR3nt: TGTGCCTGGAGTGTGAAGGGGGGGGTTAGTACGCAGTATTTT
CDR3aa: CAWSVKGGVSTQYF

v_gene: TRBV7-3
d_gene: TRBD1
abundance: NA
j_gene: TRBJ1-2
CDR3nt: TGTGCCAGCAGCTTAAGAGGGGGCGAGGGCTACACCTTC
CDR3aa: CASSLRGGEGYTF

v_gene: TRBV12-3/TRBV12-4
d_gene: TRBD2
abundance: NA
j_gene: TRBJ2-7
CDR3nt: TGTGCCAGCAGTCCGGGACTAGCCGCGCAGTACTTC
CDR3aa: CASSPGLAAQYF

v_gene: TRBV7-2
d_gene: NA
abundance: NA
j_gene: TRBJ2-7
CDR3nt: TGTGCCAGCAGCTTAGAGGGTACGAACTACGAGCAGTACTTC
CDR3aa: CASSLEGTNYEQYF

v_gene: TRBV6-1
d_gene: NA
abundance: few
j_gene: TRBJ1-2
CDR3nt: TGTGCCAGCAGTGAGGAGGGGTATGGCTACACCTTC
CDR3aa: CASSEEGYGYTF